The source of this T cell receptor beta chain is a study of T-cell memory formation after mild COVID-19. Study results and caveats: Day 15 to 85 contracting clones showed balanced CD4/CD8; later expanders leaned CD4+. The authors left the SARS-CoV-2 specificity of second-wave clones peaking on day 37 unconfirmed.

Via MiXCR, TCRdb re-called the 5' RACE reads, giving one row per CDR3 protein. This sample has some 350,000 distinct CDR3 sequences, with 15% to 20% found just once. The CDR3 loop spans 15 amino acids. V gave up 4 bases and J gave up 0 bases, with 13 bases separating them. The V gene's germline CDR1 is DFQATT and CDR2 SNEGSKA (reference sequence). This clonotype has ten or more counts. Its antigen is unknown. The sample was PBMCs or a T cell subset sorted from them (not recorded which). This TCR was sampled from a man between 18 and 29 years old who had mild COVID-19 (a few samples of this study predate the infection). Cell type and time point are not known. J is TRBJ1-3 and V is TRBV20-1; no clear D. CDR3 protein: CSATWGTYSGNTIYF. The CDR3 nucleotides are TGCAGTGCTACTTGGGGTACCTACTCTGGAAACACCATATATTTT.